Listed below are T cell receptor beta chains from one sample, sequenced in a study of control samples from healthy donors and cancer patients. Sequencing used immunoSEQ multiplex PCR; TCRdb keeps in-frame clones, though not all of them. This table has approximately 110,000 clones, 75% to 95% appearing once. Sequenced: blood. The source is a human donor in good health. The donor label of this sample is uncertain. Both conserved end residues are part of each CDR3. Each record gives: J gene, clone size, V gene, D gene, CDR3 DNA, CDR3 protein. A D gene is named only where the DNA matches it firmly. Size is stated for part of the rows, as once, few or many counts, or as a class when the clone is expanded.

TRBJ1-6,NA,TRBV7-8,TRBD1,TGTGCCAGCAGCTTAGGGGGACAGTCGCACTCACCCCTCCACTTT,CASSLGGQSHSPLHF
TRBJ2-6,NA,TRBV24-1,TRBD1,TGTGCCACCAGTGATAGGGGAACAGGGGGCTTCTCTGGGGCCAACGTCCTGACTTTC,CATSDRGTGGFSGANVLTF
TRBJ1-3,NA,TRBV25-1,NA,TGTGCCAGCAGTGAGGTCGCAGGACCAGGGGGAAACACCATATATTTT,CASSEVAGPGGNTIYF
TRBJ1-2,NA,TRBV2,TRBD1,TGTGCCAGCAGTGGTCGACAGGGACTTAACTATGGCTACACCTTC,CASSGRQGLNYGYTF
TRBJ1-5,NA,TRBV19,NA,TGTGCCAGTAAGGACAGCAATCAGCCCCAGCATTTT,CASKDSNQPQHF
TRBJ1-2,NA,TRBV19,TRBD1,TGTGCCAGTAGTAAAGGCCGGGACAGCATGCGCTACACCTTC,CASSKGRDSMRYTF
TRBJ1-2,NA,TRBV19,TRBD1,TGTGCCAGTAGTATGGGCTGGCAGGGGGTTAGTGGCTACACCTTC,CASSMGWQGVSGYTF
TRBJ1-5,NA,TRBV28,TRBD1,TGTGCCAGCAGTAGTCCGGGACAGGGAGATCAGCCCCAGCATTTT,CASSSPGQGDQPQHF
TRBJ1-2,NA,TRBV4-1,NA,TGCGCCAGCAGCCTGCTACCAACCGCCCTGGCAGGGCGCAACTATGGCTACACCTTC,CASSLLPTALAGRNYGYTF
TRBJ2-3,NA,TRBV6-5,NA,TGTGCCAGCACCGGTGATCGACAGCGAAGGGATACGCAGTATTTT,CASTGDRQRRDTQYF
TRBJ2-1,NA,TRBV4-3,NA,TGCGCCAGCAGCCAAGCGAAGCAGGTGAATGAGCAGTTCTTC,CASSQAKQVNEQFF
TRBJ2-3,NA,TRBV10-3,NA,TGTGCCATCAGTCGGACAGTAACTAGCACAGATACGCAGTATTTT,CAISRTVTSTDTQYF
TRBJ1-1,once,TRBV5-1,NA,TGCGCCAGCAAGGCAGACATCGTGAACACTGAAGCTTTCTTT,CASKADIVNTEAFF
TRBJ1-1,NA,TRBV11-2,TRBD1,TGTGCCAGCAGCTTAGACCCAGGGGGCCAAACTGAAGCTTTCTTT,CASSLDPGGQTEAFF
TRBJ1-3,NA,TRBV5-1,NA,TGCGCCAGCAGCTTGGTCGTTTCGAGCGCTGGAAACACCATATATTTT,CASSLVVSSAGNTIYF
TRBJ2-1,NA,TRBV2,NA,TGTGCCAGCAGCCGTGCGAATGAGCAGTTCTTC,CASSRANEQFF
TRBJ2-7,NA,TRBV12-3/TRBV12-4,NA,TGTGCCAGCAGTTTAACAGGGTCCTACGAGCAGTACTTC,CASSLTGSYEQYF
TRBJ1-2,NA,TRBV6-5,NA,TGTGCCAGCAGTTTGAGACACGATAACTATGGCTACACCTTC,CASSLRHDNYGYTF
TRBJ1-5,once,TRBV18,NA,TGTGCCAGCTCACCACTTATGGGGGGTAGCAATCAGCCCCAGCATTTT,CASSPLMGGSNQPQHF
TRBJ2-1,NA,TRBV4-1,TRBD1,TGCGCCAGCAGCTGGACAGGGGGAGGCAATGAGCAGTTCTTC,CASSWTGGGNEQFF
TRBJ2-3,NA,TRBV10-1,NA,TGCGCCAGCAGCCAGGGCTTCCGATTGCCTAGCACAGATACGCAGTATTTT,CASSQGFRLPSTDTQYF
TRBJ2-5,NA,TRBV6-1,NA,TGTGCCAGCAGTGAAGCCTCGGTGGGAAGTGAGACCCAGTACTTC,CASSEASVGSETQYF
TRBJ1-1,NA,TRBV4-3,NA,TGCGCCAGCAGCCAAGACCGAGGGACCCCACTAACTGAAGCTTTCTTT,CASSQDRGTPLTEAFF
TRBJ2-7,NA,TRBV14,NA,TGTGCCAGCAGCCAGAGGGCCCTGGTAAACGAGCAGTACTTC,CASSQRALVNEQYF
TRBJ1-1,NA,TRBV7-2,TRBD1,TGTGCCAGCAATTCGGACAGGGGGCCTTGGAACACTGAAGCTTTCTTT,CASNSDRGPWNTEAFF
TRBJ2-1,few,TRBV19,TRBD1,TGTGCCACCAGACAGGGAAAACGCAATGAGCAGTTCTTC,CATRQGKRNEQFF
TRBJ2-7,NA,TRBV19,NA,TGTGCCAGTACCTTAACCCTTACCCCCGGGTTAAGGACCTACGAGCAGTACTTC,CASTLTLTPGLRTYEQYF
TRBJ1-4,NA,TRBV19,NA,TGTGCCAGTAGTGAGTCGACAGGCTCTAATGAAAAACTGTTTTTT,CASSESTGSNEKLFF
TRBJ1-1,NA,TRBV10-2,NA,TGCGCCAGCAGTGAGAGGGTAGGGAACACTGAAGCTTTCTTT,CASSERVGNTEAFF
TRBJ2-5,NA,TRBV3-1/TRBV3-2,NA,TGTGCCAGCAGCCAAGATTTGGAGACCCAGTACTTC,CASSQDLETQYF
TRBJ2-7,NA,TRBV3-1/TRBV3-2,NA,TGTGCCAGCAGCCGAGGTGGGCAGGGGACTTACGAGCAGTACTTC,CASSRGGQGTYEQYF
TRBJ2-1,NA,TRBV7-9,TRBD2,TGTGCCAGCAGACATCTAGCGGGGGACGACAATGAGCAGTTCTTC,CASRHLAGDDNEQFF
TRBJ1-5,NA,TRBV19,NA,TGTGCCAGTAGTGCGAAGAAAGGATATAGCAATCAGCCCCAGCATTTT,CASSAKKGYSNQPQHF
TRBJ2-1,few,TRBV2,NA,TGTGCCAGCAGTCGGCCCGAGTTGGGTGAGCAGTTCTTC,CASSRPELGEQFF
TRBJ1-2,NA,TRBV4-1,NA,TGCGCCAGCAGCCAAGACGGGGGATCCAGGGAGCGCTACACCTTC,CASSQDGGSRERYTF
TRBJ1-6,NA,TRBV3-1/TRBV3-2,TRBD1,TGTGCCAGCAGCCCAAGTACAGGGGGCGTTTCACCCCTCCACTTT,CASSPSTGGVSPLHF
TRBJ1-1,NA,TRBV11-2,NA,TGTGCCAGCAGCTTCCGGGTCGGCGCGAACACTGAAGCTTTCTTT,CASSFRVGANTEAFF
TRBJ2-5,NA,TRBV11-2,TRBD1,TGTGCCAGCAGCTTTAGACAGGGGGGGACCCAGTACTTC,CASSFRQGGTQYF
TRBJ1-2,NA,TRBV6-5,NA,TGTGCCAGCAGCCCCGGTGGGGGCGGATCGAGCTACACCTTC,CASSPGGGGSSYTF
TRBJ1-3,NA,TRBV7-6,NA,TGTGCCAGCAGCTTAGCAACGGCCGCATCTGGAAACACCATATATTTT,CASSLATAASGNTIYF
TRBJ1-6,few,TRBV6-6,NA,TGTGCCAGCAGTCCTACCGCAGAGCGGATTTCACCCCTCCACTTT,CASSPTAERISPLHF
TRBJ1-1,NA,TRBV12-3/TRBV12-4,NA,TGTGCCAGCAGTTTAGCTGGGGACACTGAAGCTTTCTTT,CASSLAGDTEAFF
TRBJ1-5,NA,TRBV19,TRBD1,TGTGCCAGTACCTTACAAGGGACAGGGAGGGGTAATCAGCCCCAGCATTTT,CASTLQGTGRGNQPQHF
TRBJ2-5,NA,TRBV4-1,NA,TGCGCCAGCAGCCAAGAACCGTACAGGGGAGGGGAGACCCAGTACTTC,CASSQEPYRGGETQYF
TRBJ2-2,NA,TRBV27,NA,TGTGCCAGCAGTTCGAAAGGGGGGGCCGGCGTCGGGGAGCTGTTTTTT,CASSSKGGAGVGELFF
TRBJ1-5,NA,TRBV5-8,NA,TGTGCCAGCAGCTTGGACCCGGGGGGGAATCAGCCCCAGCATTTT,CASSLDPGGNQPQHF
TRBJ2-5,NA,TRBV15,NA,TGTGCCACCAGCATCCTAGCGGTGAGGGGGGAGACCCAGTACTTC,CATSILAVRGETQYF
TRBJ2-7,NA,TRBV18,TRBD2,TGTGCCAGCTCACCAAATCAGCGGGGTGGATACGAGCAGTACTTC,CASSPNQRGGYEQYF